This paragraph reports one TCR beta chain. Measured with immunoSEQ multiplex PCR; TCRdb has only the in-frame clones, and not every one. The data show about 440,000 clones, 75% to 90% seen once. These data come from a study of blood T cell repertoires in COVID-19. The wider study: Whether acute or convalescent, the COVID-19 samples came from the United States, Italy and Spain. The cDNA or gDNA used as material had been derived from T cells, B-cell-depleted T cells, or PBMCs.

Germline V gene data show CDR1 as MNHEY and CDR2 as SVGAGI. CDR3 size: 13 residues. V dropped 5 bases and J dropped 2; count of bases not matched to a gene: 2. The receptor comes from a woman in her twenties or thirties with acute or convalescent COVID-19. The chain recombines TRBV6-5 with TRBJ1-1; TRBD1 aligns across 7 bases. Sequenced input: peripheral blood. CDR3 DNA: TGTGCCAGCAGTCACAGGGGAAACACTGAAGCTTTCTTT. This gives the protein CASSHRGNTEAFF.